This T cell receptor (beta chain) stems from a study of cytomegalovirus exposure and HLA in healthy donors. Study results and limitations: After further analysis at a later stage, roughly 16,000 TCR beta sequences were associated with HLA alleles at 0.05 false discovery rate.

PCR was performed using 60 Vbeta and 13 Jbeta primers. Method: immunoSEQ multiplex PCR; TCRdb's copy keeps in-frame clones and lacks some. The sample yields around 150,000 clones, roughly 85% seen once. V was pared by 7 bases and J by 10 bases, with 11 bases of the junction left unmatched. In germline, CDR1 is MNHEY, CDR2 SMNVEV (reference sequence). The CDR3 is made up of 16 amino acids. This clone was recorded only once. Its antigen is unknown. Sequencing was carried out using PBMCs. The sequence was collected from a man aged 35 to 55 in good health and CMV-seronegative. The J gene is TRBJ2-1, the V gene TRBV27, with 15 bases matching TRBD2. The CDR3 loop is CASTTSGTSGRPEQFF. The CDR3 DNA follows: TGTGCCAGCACCACCTCCGGGACTAGCGGGAGGCCAGAGCAGTTCTTC.